What follows are 24 T cell receptor beta chains derived from one specimen sequenced in a study of T cell clonality in common variable immunodeficiency. Method: immunoSEQ multiplex PCR; TCRdb's copy keeps in-frame clones and lacks some. Listed for the sample are approximately 81,000 clones, none seen a single time. The source material was peripheral blood mononuclear cells. These receptors came from a person between 18 and 75 years old in good health.

This clone was counted ten times or more. The read ends 3 residues shy of where the CDR3 ends; the end is completed using the germline J gene. Other nucleotide sequences in the sample specify the same CDR3. The chain recombines TRBV5-4 with TRBJ2-1; the match to TRBD2 covers 10 bases. CDR1 is SGHNT and CDR2 is YYREEE in the germline V gene (reference sequence). The CDR3 runs to 15 residues. After removal of 1 base from V and 3 bases from J, the junction contained 1 base not matched to a gene. The CDR3 is CASSLRTSGYNEQFF. The CDR3 bases that were read are TGTGCCAGCAGCTTGAGGACTAGCGGCTACAATGAG.

At least ten counts were recorded for this clone. The read is 3 residues too short to cover the CDR3 end, so that end is filled in from the germline J gene. The chain has TRBV10-1 and TRBJ1-3; 8 bases match TRBD1. Looked up from germline, CDR1 is WNHNN and CDR2 is SYGVQD (reference sequence). The CDR3 has 17 amino acids. The ends lost 4 bases at V and 4 bases at J; junction bases unmatched: 12. This CDR3 is CASSVGTGRSSGNTIYF. Incomplete CDR3 DNA: TGCGCCAGCAGTGTTGGGACAGGCCGGTCGTCGGGAAACACC.

This clone was recorded many times. The sequence runs out 3 residues before the end of the CDR3; the remainder is reconstructed from the germline J gene. The V call is TRBV14, the J call TRBJ1-2, with 7 bases that match TRBD1. There are 13 residues in the CDR3. Germline CDR1 and CDR2: SGHDN and FVKESK. CDR3 residues: CASSPGGNGGYTF. CDR3 DNA, as far as it was read: TGTGCCAGCAGCCCAGGGGGTAACGGCGGC.

This clone has a count of ten or more. The read ends 3 residues shy of where the CDR3 ends; the end is completed using the germline J gene. The chain joins TRBV5-1 to TRBJ1-2; D not certain. The CDR3 is 15 residues long. CDR1 is SGHRS, CDR2 YFSETQ, per germline. Trimming removed 4 bases at V and 0 bases at J, with 13 bases between. The sequenced CDR3 bases are TGCGCCAGCAGCCCCCAGTCAGGCGCTAACTATGGC. Protein: CASSPQSGANYG. The CDR3 as a whole reads CASSPQSGANYGYTF.

This clone was observed at least ten times. The sequenced fragment ends 3 residues before the CDR3 boundary, so the rest is inferred from the germline J gene. This chain uses TRBV2 with TRBJ2-3, with no clear D. Trimming cost V 5 bases and J 7 bases, with 7 bases left between them. This CDR3 spans 11 amino acids. The germline gives CDR1 SNHLY, CDR2 FYNNEI. The covered CDR3 bases are TGTGCCAGCAGTACTCTAAATACG. Translated, it gives CASSTLNT. The CDR3 reads in full as CASSTLNTQYF.

In this sample, this clone turned up many times. The CDR3 extends 3 residues past the end of the read, so its final part is completed from the germline J gene. This sequence joins TRBV11-2 and TRBJ1-2; D unclear. The germline CDR1 and CDR2 sequences are SGHAT and FQNNGV. This CDR3 contains 14 residues. V dropped 0 bases and J dropped 1 base, with 6 bases sitting between them. The CDR3 DNA, read in part, is TGTGCCAGCAGCTTAGACGTCGGTAACTATGGC. This translates into CASSLDVGNYG. Given in full, the CDR3 is CASSLDVGNYGYTF.

This clone was detected ten times or more. The read ends 3 residues before the CDR3 terminus; that terminus is restored from the germline J gene. This chain connects TRBV6-2 or TRBV6-3 to TRBJ2-1, with D unresolved. Per the germline V gene, CDR1 is MNHEY and CDR2 is SVGEGT. The CDR3 is made up of 12 amino acids. V was pared by 6 bases and J by 5 bases, with 8 bases between. CDR3 sequence reads: CASSFPDNEQFF. The CDR3 DNA, read in part, is TGTGCCAGCAGCTTCCCCGACAATGAG.

This clone has a count of ten or more. The read comes to an end 3 residues before the CDR3 does, leaving the germline J gene to fill in the end. The chain combines TRBV7-2 with TRBJ2-7; D ambiguous. The germline V and J ends were trimmed by 5 bases and 4 bases, with 12 bases remaining between them. This CDR3 contains 13 residues. Germline loops: CDR1 SGHTA, CDR2 FQGNSA. CDR3 DNA (partial): TGTGCCAGCAGCCCCCCTCTCGCGTACGAG. This gives the protein CASSPPLAYE. The complete CDR3 protein is CASSPPLAYEQYF.

This clone was observed at least ten times. Sequencing ends 3 residues short of the CDR3 end; the germline J gene provides the rest. The chain employs TRBV5-4 and TRBJ1-1; 8 bases match TRBD1. The V and J ends lost 5 bases and 3 bases, in that order; junction bases with no gene match: 6. The CDR3 covers 14 residues. The germline V gene encodes CDR1 SGHNT and CDR2 YYREEE (reference sequence). CDR3 sequence reads: CASRVRGQDTEAFF. Partial CDR3 DNA: TGTGCCAGCAGAGTCAGGGGGCAGGACACTGAA.

This clone has at least ten counts. The CDR3 end is not reached by the read, which stops 3 residues before it; the germline J gene fills it in. The chain links TRBV6-2 or TRBV6-3 to TRBJ2-1; TRBD2 matches 8 bases. With 2 bases clipped from V and 9 bases from J, the junction kept 12 bases outside the gene matches. CDR3 size: 16 residues. Germline V gene sequence: CDR1 MNHEY, CDR2 SVGEGT. The CDR3 loop is CASSYRTSGRRGEQFF. CDR3 DNA (partial): TGTGCCAGCAGTTACCGCACCAGCGGGAGAAGAGGTGAG.

This clone was observed at least ten times. The CDR3 end lies 3 residues beyond the end of the read and is filled in from the germline J gene. The V gene is TRBV12-3 or TRBV12-4, the J gene TRBJ1-1; 8 positions match TRBD1. V was pared by 2 bases and J by 3 bases, with 8 bases of the junction left unmatched. This CDR3 spans 16 amino acids. The CDR3 DNA, read in part, is TGTGCCAGCAGTTTATTCCAGGGGGCGCGGGACACTGAA. Translated, it gives CASSLFQGARDTE. The entire CDR3 reads CASSLFQGARDTEAFF.

This clone was recorded many times. The read falls 3 residues short of the CDR3 end, and the missing part is taken from the germline J gene. The chain carries TRBV6-2 or TRBV6-3 and TRBJ2-2, with TRBD2 identical over 9 bases. Trimming removed 10 bases from V and 1 base from J; junction bases left unmatched: 10. CDR3 length: 16 amino acids. CDR1 MNHEY and CDR2 SVGEGT come from the germline V gene. CDR3 DNA, as far as it was read: TGTGCCACCGACCTTACTAGCGGGCGGAACACCGGGGAG. It specifies CATDLTSGRNTGE. The whole CDR3 protein reads CATDLTSGRNTGELFF.

This clone was recorded many times. The read halts 3 residues ahead of the CDR3 end, with the missing end drawn from the germline J gene. The gene calls are TRBV20-1 and TRBJ1-1; D unresolved. The CDR3 sequence is 13 residues long. Germline-derived CDR1 and CDR2 are DFQATT and SNEGSKA (reference sequence). Deletions cut 5 bases from V and 5 bases from J, with 15 bases between. This CDR3 reads CSAWPGVGTEAFF. The sequenced CDR3 bases are TGCAGTGCTTGGCCCGGGGTTGGAACTGAA.

Notes on this clone: The CDR3 end is not reached by the read, which stops 3 residues before it; the germline J gene fills it in. The genes are TRBV2 and TRBJ1-1; D might be TRBD1 (5 bases). CDR1 and CDR2 from the germline V gene are SNHLY and FYNNEI. This CDR3 contains 14 residues. Trimming took 5 bases from V and 0 from J, leaving 10 bases between them. CDR3 DNA, as far as it was read: TGTGCCAGCAGTCCAGGGCACATGAACACTGAA. Translated, it gives CASSPGHMNTE. The CDR3 reads in full as CASSPGHMNTEAFF.

The table lists this clone with a few counts. A read error may explain this, as a much larger clone is one base away. From the germline J gene comes the end of the CDR3, since the read stops 3 residues before it. The gene calls are TRBV20-1 and TRBJ2-3, with TRBD2 matching 8 bases. J gave up 2 bases and V 6 bases, and 10 bases lay outside the gene matches. The germline V gene encodes CDR1 DFQATT and CDR2 SNEGSKA (reference sequence). This CDR3 has 15 residues. The sequenced CDR3 bases are TGCAGTGCCTCCGGCACGGGGGGGCCCACAGATACG. It specifies CSASGTGGPTDT. The full CDR3 sequence reads CSASGTGGPTDTQYF.

This clone was counted a few times. The CDR3 goes on 3 residues after the read ends, and that part is filled in from the germline J gene. The chain has TRBV11-3 and TRBJ2-7, with TRBD2 matching 10 bases. The germline gives CDR1 SGHNT, CDR2 YENEEA. The CDR3 loop spans 15 amino acids. The V and J ends lost 1 base and 5 bases, in that order; junction bases with no gene match: 5. The CDR3 bases that were read are TGTGCCAGCAGCTTAGGGGCTAGCGGGAGCCACGAG. It specifies CASSLGASGSHE. The full-length CDR3 reads as CASSLGASGSHEQYF.

This clone was counted ten times or more. The missing CDR3 end, 3 residues past where the read stops, is filled in from the germline J gene. The V call is TRBV30, the J call TRBJ1-2; D may be TRBD1 (6 bases). V shed 5 bases and J shed 6 bases, with 19 bases lying between them. Germline CDR1 and CDR2: GTSNPN and SVGIG (reference sequence). The CDR3 is 14 residues long. CDR3 sequence: CAWATTGYGDGYTF. The CDR3 bases that were read are TGTGCCTGGGCTACAACAGGGTATGGGGATGGC.

This clone occurred many times. The read ends 3 residues early relative to the CDR3; the germline J gene fills the gap. This sequence joins TRBV11-2 and TRBJ2-1, with unresolved D. Trimming took 4 bases from V and 9 from J, leaving 7 bases between them. Per germline, CDR1 SGHAT and CDR2 FQNNGV. This CDR3 has 11 residues. The CDR3 loop is CASSYGGEQFF. CDR3 DNA, as far as it was read: TGTGCCAGCAGCTATGGCGGTGAG. Supplemented by reference TRBV11-2 and TRBJ2-1, the full variable domain reads EAGVAQSPRYKIIEKRQSVAFWCNPISGHATLYWYQQILGQGPKLLIQFQNNGVVDDSQLPKDRFSAERLKGVDSTLKIQPAKLEDSAVYLCASSYGGEQFFGPGTRLTVL.

This clone was seen repeatedly, ten times or more. The CDR3 is cut off 3 residues early in the read; its end comes from the germline J gene. V is TRBV5-1 and J is TRBJ2-5, with 15 bases fitting TRBD2. CDR1 and CDR2 from the germline V gene are SGHRS and YFSETQ. With V trimmed by 4 bases and J by 1 base, 2 bases remained unmatched. The CDR3 contains 16 residues. The chain's CDR3 is CASSRTSGRVQETQYF. The covered CDR3 bases are TGCGCCAGCAGCAGGACTAGCGGGAGGGTCCAAGAGACC.

This clone showed up just a few times. It is likely a read error: a sequence one base away is far more abundant. Read sequence stops 3 residues before the CDR3 end, and the germline J gene provides the missing end. The chain uses TRBV7-3 and TRBJ2-3, with D possibly matching TRBD1 (6 bases). This CDR3 is 12 amino acids long. Germline loops: CDR1 SGHTA, CDR2 FQGTGA. The CDR3 bases that were read are TGTTCCAGCAGCTCCCCACAGGGTCCG. It codes for CSSSSPQGP. From start to end, the CDR3 is CSSSSPQGPQYF.

This clone was counted many times. The CDR3 end is not reached by the read, which stops 3 residues before it; the germline J gene fills it in. The rearrangement links TRBV5-6 to TRBJ2-5; no firm D call. Germline V gives CDR1 SGHDT, CDR2 YYEEEE. There are 12 residues in the CDR3. Trimming shortened V by 5 bases and J by 4 bases, and 9 bases separated the two germline ends. The CDR3 loop is CASRDTLETQYF. The DNA read from the CDR3 is TGTGCCAGCAGAGACACCTTAGAGACC.

This clone was observed many times. Incomplete CDR3 DNA: TGTGCCAGCAGCTTAAGGCGCGGAGGGGCGAGTGAGACC. It translates to CASSLRRGGASET. The whole CDR3 sequence is CASSLRRGGASETQYF. The J gene is TRBJ2-5, the V gene TRBV7-3, with a possible D match to TRBD2 (6 bases). Coverage ceases 3 residues before the CDR3 finishes, and the germline J gene fills in the end. Germline CDR1 is SGHTA and CDR2 is FQGTGA. V gave up 1 base and J gave up 5 bases, with 17 bases separating them. There are 16 residues in the CDR3.

This clone was counted at least ten times. Sequencing ends 3 residues short of the CDR3 end; the germline J gene provides the rest. The V and J genes are TRBV2 and TRBJ1-6, with 10 bases lining up with TRBD1. After removal of 1 base from V and 5 bases from J, the junction contained 5 bases not matched to a gene. Germline V gene data show CDR1 as SNHLY and CDR2 as FYNNEI. This CDR3 spans 17 amino acids. Partial CDR3 DNA: TGTGCCAGCAGTGAAGGATTTGACAGGGGGCATAATTCACCC. This sequence encodes CASSEGFDRGHNSP. The whole CDR3 protein reads CASSEGFDRGHNSPLHF.

This clone was picked up many times. The read terminates 3 residues ahead of where the CDR3 ends, so the germline J gene completes it. This chain uses TRBV7-2 with TRBJ1-4; D ambiguous. CDR3 size: 15 residues. The germline gives CDR1 SGHTA, CDR2 FQGNSA. The V end was cut by 0 bases, the J end by 8 bases, with 13 bases between. CDR3 bases read: TGTGCCAGCAGCTTAGCCCTCCCGGGTGAAGAAAAA. Its protein product is CASSLALPGEEK. The whole CDR3 region reads CASSLALPGEEKLFF.